This T cell receptor (beta chain) comes out of a study of CD8 T cells in Susac syndrome. Overall study results and limits: Total CD8+ and CD8+ TEMRA repertoires contained around 15 and five Susac-specific public clones, respectively.

About this clonotype itself: The antigen is unknown.

Reverse transcription of roughly 0.45 to 1 ug RNA was performed with random hexamers. Each CDR3 protein gets one entry after TCRdb re-called the immunoSEQ multiplex PCR reads with MiXCR. The table lists about 100,000 distinct CDR3 sequences, 95% of them singletons. TEMRA cells were enriched by FACS, and CD4+ and CD8+ T cells were negatively isolated. This CDR3 has 16 amino acids. From germline, CDR1 is MNHEY and CDR2 SVGEGT. With 2 bases removed from V and 6 bases from J, the gap between germline ends came to 17 bases. The clonotype was recovered from a human donor with Susac syndrome. Sequenced sample: CD8+ T cells from PBMCs. The chain carries TRBV6-2 or TRBV6-3 and TRBJ2-1, with D perhaps TRBD1 (5 bases). The chain's CDR3 is CASSYRWGIGVNEQFF. CDR3 in DNA: TGTGCCAGCAGTTACCGCTGGGGAATAGGGGTCAATGAGCAGTTCTTC.